Listed below are T cell receptor beta chains from one sample, sequenced in a study of OX40 agonist ivuxolimab in advanced cancers. Produced via immunoSEQ multiplex PCR; TCRdb's table is partial and in-frame only. The sample lists 30,000 or so clones; around 83% were seen once. The source material was CD4+ or CD8+ T cells sorted from blood, sampled in a trial of the OX40 agonist ivuxolimab. The receptors were sampled from an adult with an advanced solid tumor such as melanoma, head and neck, liver or kidney cancer. The CDR3 runs from the conserved cysteine through the conserved F or W. The D gene is left open where the match is weak. Expanded clones get a size class; other rows say once, few or many, or leave the size out.

V	J	size	D	DNA	CDR3
TRBV5-8	TRBJ2-5	.	.	TGTGCCAGCAGCTCGGGTGCGGGTCAAGAGACCCAGTACTTC	CASSSGAGQETQYF
TRBV30	TRBJ2-5	once	.	TGTGCCTGGAGTGTATGGGGGGAGACCCAGTACTTC	CAWSVWGETQYF
TRBV7-9	TRBJ2-7	once	.	TGTGCCAGCAGCTTAGGGGTGGGGTCCTACGAGCAGTACTTC	CASSLGVGSYEQYF
TRBV5-4	TRBJ2-2	.	.	TGTGCCAGTTTCACCGGGACGACGAACACCGGGGAGCTGTTTTTT	CASFTGTTNTGELFF
TRBV7-9	TRBJ2-3	.	TRBD1	TGTGCCAGCAGCTCACAGGGGGCAGATACGCAGTATTTT	CASSSQGADTQYF
TRBV27	TRBJ1-5	.	TRBD1	TGTGCCAGCAGTACCGGGACAGGGAGGAATCAGCCCCAGCATTTT	CASSTGTGRNQPQHF
TRBV18	TRBJ1-2	.	.	TGTGCCAGCTCACCGGGCCGAAACTATGGCTACACCTTC	CASSPGRNYGYTF
TRBV7-9	TRBJ1-2	.	.	TGTGCCAGCAGCTTGACGTCGGCGACAGTATATGGCTACACCTTC	CASSLTSATVYGYTF
TRBV7-2	TRBJ2-1	.	TRBD2	TGTGCCAGCAGCCTCCGCGGGGGGGGTCCCAATGAGCAGTTCTTC	CASSLRGGGPNEQFF
TRBV18	TRBJ2-7	.	TRBD1	TGTGCCAGCGCCGGACAGGGGGCTTACGAGCAGTACTTC	CASAGQGAYEQYF
TRBV10-2	TRBJ2-7	few	.	TGCGCCAGCAGTGCGAACACCATGGGGGAGCAGTACTTC	CASSANTMGEQYF
TRBV10-3	TRBJ2-4	once	TRBD1	TGTGCCATCAGTTCCGGGACAGAAAACATTCAGTACTTC	CAISSGTENIQYF
TRBV9	TRBJ2-1	once	TRBD1	TGTGCCAGCAGCGTAGGACAGGGTACCTACAATGAGCAGTTCTTC	CASSVGQGTYNEQFF
TRBV11-2	TRBJ1-3	.	.	TGTGCCAGCAGCTTTAAGACAGGTTCGGGTCCTGGAAACACCATATATTTT	CASSFKTGSGPGNTIYF
TRBV5-1	TRBJ1-3	.	.	TGCGCCAGCAGCCAATTCCCCGGGGACGGTGGAAACACCATATATTTT	CASSQFPGDGGNTIYF
TRBV11-3	TRBJ1-1	.	.	TGTGCCAGCAGCCCCACCGGCTCTGAAGCTTTCTTT	CASSPTGSEAFF
TRBV5-6	TRBJ2-3	.	.	TGTGCCAGCAGCCCCCTCAGAGCTAGACAGGTCACAGATACGCAGTATTTT	CASSPLRARQVTDTQYF
TRBV5-1	TRBJ1-1	once	.	TGCGCCAGCAGCTTAGCCTTGAACACTGAAGCTTTCTTT	CASSLALNTEAFF
TRBV29-1	TRBJ2-7	once	TRBD1	TGCAGCGCCCGATCGGCCGGGACAGGGGAGTCCTACGAGCAGTACTTC	CSARSAGTGESYEQYF
TRBV5-4	TRBJ2-3	.	.	TGTGCCAGCAGCCTGGGCCTAGTCAGAGATACGCAGTATTTT	CASSLGLVRDTQYF
TRBV2	TRBJ2-3	.	TRBD2	TGTGCCAGCAGTGAAGAGCTCCCGGGACTAGCGGGGTTAGATACGCAGTATTTT	CASSEELPGLAGLDTQYF
TRBV9	TRBJ2-7	few	TRBD1	TGTGCCAGCGCGACGGGACAGGGAAACCCGAGGTCCGAGCAGTACTTC	CASATGQGNPRSEQYF
TRBV6-1	TRBJ1-2	.	.	TGTGCCAGCAGTGAAAGGCTATATGGCTACACCTTC	CASSERLYGYTF
TRBV19	TRBJ2-7	.	.	TGTGCCAGTAGTATAGAAAGGGGGAGCTCCTACGAGCAGTACTTC	CASSIERGSSYEQYF
TRBV14	TRBJ1-2	.	.	TGTGCCAGCAGCCAAGCCACGGACTATGGCTACACCTTC	CASSQATDYGYTF
TRBV2	TRBJ2-6	.	.	TGTGCCAGCCGAGTGGGACCTTCTGGGGCCAACGTCCTGACTTTC	CASRVGPSGANVLTF
TRBV19	TRBJ1-2	.	.	TGTGCCAGTTCTATCCGGGATAGACTCTATGGCTACACCTTC	CASSIRDRLYGYTF
TRBV6-5	TRBJ1-4	.	TRBD1	TGTGCCAGCAGCCGACAGGGGGGGCGGGAAAAACTGTTTTTT	CASSRQGGREKLFF
TRBV27	TRBJ2-7	.	.	TGTGCCAGCAGAAGAACAGGGCTCGGCTCCTACGAGCAGTACTTC	CASRRTGLGSYEQYF
TRBV18	TRBJ2-3	.	TRBD2	TGTGCCAGCTCACCACCTACTAGCGGGGGGAAGACAGATACGCAGTATTTT	CASSPPTSGGKTDTQYF
TRBV7-6	TRBJ1-4	few	.	TGTGCCAGCAGCACCCGGTTGGGAGGAACTAATGAAAAACTGTTTTTT	CASSTRLGGTNEKLFF
TRBV11-2	TRBJ2-7	.	TRBD1	TGTGCCAGCAGCGCGACAGGGGAATCCTACGAGCAGTACTTC	CASSATGESYEQYF
TRBV28	TRBJ2-1	.	TRBD1	TGTGCCAGCAGTCCCGGGGACAGTCTACTGATATTCTTC	CASSPGDSLLIFF
TRBV7-9	TRBJ2-5	.	TRBD1	TGTGCCAGCAGCATCGGGACAGAGCAAGAGACCCAGTACTTC	CASSIGTEQETQYF
TRBV30	TRBJ1-4	.	.	TGTGCCTGGAGTGAGGGATCCCGCAATGAAAAACTGTTTTTT	CAWSEGSRNEKLFF
TRBV19	TRBJ1-3	.	.	TGTGCCAGTAGTTACGCAGGGACCTCTGGAAACACCATATATTTT	CASSYAGTSGNTIYF
TRBV30	TRBJ2-7	.	.	TGTGCCTGGAGTACGCCGGGGGACGGCCCCTACGAGCAGTACTTC	CAWSTPGDGPYEQYF
TRBV5-5	TRBJ2-3	.	TRBD2	TGTGCCAGCAGCGAGGGACTAGCGGGGGGCACAGATACGCAGTATTTT	CASSEGLAGGTDTQYF
TRBV14	TRBJ2-1	.	.	TGTGCCAGCAGCCAAGTGTTTGGGACGTACAATGAGCAGTTCTTC	CASSQVFGTYNEQFF
TRBV30	TRBJ1-6	medium-sized	TRBD1	TGTGCCTGGAGTTCTGGACAGGGGACATCACCCCTCCACTTT	CAWSSGQGTSPLHF
TRBV11-3	TRBJ2-3	.	TRBD2	TGTGCCAGCAGCTTAGGTAGCGGGGGGGGCACAGATACGCAGTATTTT	CASSLGSGGGTDTQYF
TRBV11-2	TRBJ2-3	once	.	TGTGCCAGCAGCCCCGCAGGTGTTAGCACAGATACGCAGTATTTT	CASSPAGVSTDTQYF
TRBV19	TRBJ1-2	.	TRBD1	TGTGCCAGTAGTCGAGTTTGGGACAGCGGCTACACCTTC	CASSRVWDSGYTF
TRBV6-5	TRBJ1-1	.	.	TGTGCCAGCAGTGCCTTCTCACAGGGGAACACTGAAGCTTTCTTT	CASSAFSQGNTEAFF
TRBV7-2	TRBJ2-3	.	TRBD1	TGTGCCAGCAGCCCGACAGGGCCCACAGATACGCAGTATTTT	CASSPTGPTDTQYF
TRBV10-1	TRBJ1-4	few	.	TGCGCCAGCCCGGGCCTACGGGTGGAAAAACTGTTTTTT	CASPGLRVEKLFF
TRBV19	TRBJ1-2	.	.	TGTGCCAGTAGTATCCCCGGACTTTACTATGGCTACACCTTC	CASSIPGLYYGYTF
TRBV19	TRBJ2-5	.	.	TGTGCCAGTAGTACGAGGGAGACCCAGTACTTC	CASSTRETQYF
TRBV9	TRBJ1-6	.	.	TGTGCCAGCAGCCAGCCGTCCTATAATTCACCCCTCCACTTT	CASSQPSYNSPLHF
TRBV11-2	TRBJ2-7	few	.	TGTGCCAGCAGCTTAGAGTTCCGACGTTGGCAGTACTTC	CASSLEFRRWQYF
TRBV11-1	TRBJ2-7	.	TRBD1	TGTGCCAGCAGCCCATGGACAGGGGGGAGCTCCTACGAGCAGTACTTC	CASSPWTGGSSYEQYF
TRBV19	TRBJ2-3	.	.	TGTGCCAGTAGTTCCAGTGATACGCAGTATTTT	CASSSSDTQYF
TRBV27	TRBJ1-6	.	.	TGTGCCAGCAGTTTAAGGATGTTCAATTCACCCCTCCACTTT	CASSLRMFNSPLHF
TRBV7-3	TRBJ2-7	.	TRBD1	TGTGCCAGCAGCTTAATCCGGGACAGGGCGACCTCCGAGCAGTACTTC	CASSLIRDRATSEQYF
TRBV11-2	TRBJ2-7	.	TRBD1	TGTGCCAGCAGCTCACCTACGGGACAGGGGTTCGAGCAGTACTTC	CASSSPTGQGFEQYF
TRBV19	TRBJ2-5	.	.	TGTGCCAGTAGTATGGCGCAGGGACGTGGGGAGACCCAGTACTTC	CASSMAQGRGETQYF
TRBV29-1	TRBJ2-1	.	.	TGCAGCGTTGAAAGACAGGCCTGGGACAATGAGCAGTTCTTC	CSVERQAWDNEQFF
TRBV7-2	TRBJ2-5	.	.	TGTGCCAGCAGCCGAGGCTACGTAGTAGAGACCCAGTACTTC	CASSRGYVVETQYF
TRBV30	TRBJ1-5	.	.	TGTGCCTGGGCTAAACAGGGCGGTCAGCCCCAGCATTTT	CAWAKQGGQPQHF